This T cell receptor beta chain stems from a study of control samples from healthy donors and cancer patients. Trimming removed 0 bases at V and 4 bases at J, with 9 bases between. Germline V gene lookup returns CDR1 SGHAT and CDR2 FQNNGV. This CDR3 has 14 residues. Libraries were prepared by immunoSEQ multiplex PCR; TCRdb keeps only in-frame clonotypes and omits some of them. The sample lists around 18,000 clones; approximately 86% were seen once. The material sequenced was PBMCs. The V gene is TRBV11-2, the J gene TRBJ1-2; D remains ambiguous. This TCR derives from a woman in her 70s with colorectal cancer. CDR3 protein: CASSLEPEIYGYTF. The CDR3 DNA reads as TGTGCCAGCAGCTTAGAGCCCGAAATCTATGGCTACACCTTC.